This T cell receptor (beta chain) emerged from a study of blood T cell repertoires in COVID-19. Looking at the study overall: In each case, the material was cDNA or gDNA derived from T cells, B-cell-depleted T cells, or PBMCs.

Participant ages covered 18 to 89 years across about 25 US areas. A COVID-19 case had been met by exposed participants during the 2 weeks before study entry. Authors' methods: Estimates of nucleated cell counts were drawn from the amplification of reference gene primers. TCRdb's table, derived via immunoSEQ multiplex PCR, lists solely in-frame clones and lacks some. Clone size and the V and J calls come from that table; the DNA yielded D and trimming. The sample lists over 200,000 clones, around 91% occurring once. V shed 1 base and J shed 5 bases, with 14 bases lying between them. The CDR3 has 15 amino acids. Germline V gene sequence: CDR1 LGHDT, CDR2 YNNKEL (reference sequence).

The origin of this receptor is a man aged 25 to 45 who had been exposed to COVID-19. The chain joins TRBV3-1 (or the pseudogene TRBV3-2) to TRBJ1-1; the D is unclear. The sequenced sample was PBMCs or T cells enriched from blood (not recorded which). CDR3 amino acids: CASSQGHSPGTEAFF. DNA for the CDR3: TGTGCCAGCAGCCAAGGGCATAGTCCGGGGACTGAAGCTTTCTTT.